Listed below are T cell receptor beta chains from one sample, sequenced in a study of cytomegalovirus exposure and HLA in healthy donors. Repertoires were generated with immunoSEQ multiplex PCR, while TCRdb's copy carries only in-frame clones and drops some. The sample has some 120,000 clones, and its top ten clones hold 3.5% to 4.5%. Material: PBMCs. Receptors were obtained from a man aged 25-45 years in good health and CMV-seronegative. Both conserved end residues are trimmed from each CDR3.

v_call	j_call	cdr3_aa
TRBV9	TRBJ2-3	ASSVVITDTQY
TRBV5-5	TRBJ2-3	ASSLLAGGQDTQY
TRBV6-6	TRBJ1-5	ASSDRQGRNQPQH
TRBV7-7	TRBJ2-5	ASSLGSGEYQETQY
TRBV5-4	TRBJ1-2	ASSFSRDYGYT
TRBV7-7	TRBJ1-5	ASSFGQGTPQH
TRBV6-1	TRBJ1-1	ASSEEGSGQGGGAF
TRBV7-8	TRBJ1-5	ASSQGLLQPQH
TRBV5-4	TRBJ2-7	ASTRDQARSEQY
TRBV11-3	TRBJ2-2	ASSLWGGKDTGELF
TRBV4-1	TRBJ1-3	ASSQAGQVSGNTIY
TRBV6-5	TRBJ2-6	ASSYRGTGGANVLT
TRBV6-5	-	ASSSLGHYEQY
TRBV28	TRBJ1-6	ASSSRGLRSPLH
TRBV28	TRBJ2-3	ASGWQGTDTQY
TRBV5-4	TRBJ2-3	ASSGLAESTDTQY
TRBV9	TRBJ1-2	ASSVAVGGAPYGYT
TRBV7-8	TRBJ1-5	ASSLVGGGQPQH
TRBV28	TRBJ1-3	ASSLRHAGNTIY
TRBV30	TRBJ1-2	AWTSGWRDYGYT
TRBV19	TRBJ2-3	ASSTGQTKTDTQY
TRBV27	TRBJ1-2	ASSLLAGQGLGYT
TRBV5-1	TRBJ2-3	ASSTGGLASTDTQY
TRBV19	TRBJ2-2	ASSMERGSTPWELF
TRBV6-4	TRBJ2-1	ASSDLTVRKQF
TRBV6-1	-	ASSEWTGTYEQY